This T cell receptor (beta chain) was identified during a study of PD-L1 blockade in urothelial cancer. Background on the study: Patients had received 0 to 3 prior chemotherapy regimens. Blood gave a median 141,255 T cells.

The data were produced by immunoSEQ multiplex PCR, yet TCRdb's version contains in-frame clones alone and is incomplete. The sample carries roughly 100,000 clones, roughly 84% recorded once. Unmatched junction bases numbered 11, after V lost 4 bases and J lost 6 bases. Germline-derived CDR1 and CDR2 are SGHVS and FQNEAQ. The CDR3 runs 17 residues. Here the sequenced sample was PBMCs, taken around atezolizumab (anti-PD-L1) treatment. The TCR comes from a man between 50 and 59 years old with urothelial cancer. The rearrangement joins TRBV7-8 to TRBJ2-1, with 11 bases fitting TRBD2. CDR3 in DNA: TGTGCCAGCAGCTGGGAGATAGCGGGGGGGCCTCTCAATGAGCAGTTCTTC. This codes for CASSWEIAGGPLNEQFF.